The rows below give T cell receptor beta chains drawn from one sample of a study of blood T cell repertoires in COVID-19. The repertoire was sequenced with immunoSEQ multiplex PCR; TCRdb's copy has only in-frame clones and lacks some. The sample yields some 220,000 clones, 85% seen once. The sequenced sample was peripheral blood. Every receptor here comes from a man aged 50-59 years who had recovered from COVID-19. The CDR3 runs from the conserved cysteine through the conserved F or W. The order of the fields is clone size, D gene, V gene, J gene, CDR3 DNA, CDR3 protein. D genes are given only for firm matches. Clone size is stated in some rows and not others, as once, few, many or a class when expanded.

clone_size: NA; d_call: TRBD2; v_call: TRBV7-9; j_call: TRBJ2-7; cdr3_nt: TGTGCCAGCAGTTTAAGGTCTAGCGGGAGCCAAGAGCAGTACTTC; cdr3_aa: CASSLRSSGSQEQYF
clone_size: NA; d_call: TRBD2; v_call: TRBV11-1; j_call: TRBJ2-1; cdr3_nt: TGTGCCAGCAGTCCACTAGCGGGAGCTTACAATGAGCAGTTCTTC; cdr3_aa: CASSPLAGAYNEQFF
clone_size: NA; d_call: TRBD1; v_call: TRBV7-8; j_call: TRBJ2-7; cdr3_nt: TGTGCCAGCAGCTTAGTCCCGGGACAGATCTACGAGCAGTACTTC; cdr3_aa: CASSLVPGQIYEQYF
clone_size: NA; d_call: NA; v_call: TRBV6-1; j_call: TRBJ2-7; cdr3_nt: TGTGCCAGCAGTGAAACAGCTGATGACTACGAGCAGTACTTC; cdr3_aa: CASSETADDYEQYF
clone_size: NA; d_call: NA; v_call: TRBV15; j_call: TRBJ2-7; cdr3_nt: TGTGCCACCAACGGGGGGCGAACAGATGAGCAGTACTTC; cdr3_aa: CATNGGRTDEQYF
clone_size: NA; d_call: TRBD2; v_call: TRBV28; j_call: TRBJ2-3; cdr3_nt: TGTGCCAGCAGCACGGCGGCTAGCGGGAAAGATACGCAGTATTTT; cdr3_aa: CASSTAASGKDTQYF
clone_size: NA; d_call: NA; v_call: TRBV3-1/TRBV3-2; j_call: TRBJ2-6; cdr3_nt: TGTGCCAGCAGCCAGTTAAACTCTGGGGCCAACGTCCTGACTTTC; cdr3_aa: CASSQLNSGANVLTF
clone_size: NA; d_call: TRBD2; v_call: TRBV23-1; j_call: TRBJ2-1; cdr3_nt: TGCGCCAGCAGTCATTTCCGGCAGGGTAGTAGCGGGAGGGCCGGTTCCTACAATGAGCAGTTCTTC; cdr3_aa: CASSHFRQGSSGRAGSYNEQFF
clone_size: NA; d_call: NA; v_call: TRBV28; j_call: TRBJ2-5; cdr3_nt: TGTGCCAGCAACCTACCGTCTGGCGGCCAAGAGACCCAGTACTTC; cdr3_aa: CASNLPSGGQETQYF
clone_size: NA; d_call: TRBD2; v_call: TRBV2; j_call: TRBJ2-7; cdr3_nt: TGTGCCAGTAAGACTAGCGGGACCTACGAGCAGTACTTC; cdr3_aa: CASKTSGTYEQYF
clone_size: NA; d_call: TRBD1; v_call: TRBV5-6; j_call: TRBJ2-1; cdr3_nt: TGTGCCAGCAGCTTGGTAGGGGGCGCGCACAATGAGCAGTTCTTC; cdr3_aa: CASSLVGGAHNEQFF
clone_size: NA; d_call: NA; v_call: TRBV19; j_call: TRBJ2-7; cdr3_nt: TGTGCCAGTAGTATAACACAGGGTTCTGGAGAGCAGTACTTC; cdr3_aa: CASSITQGSGEQYF
clone_size: NA; d_call: TRBD1; v_call: TRBV9; j_call: TRBJ2-3; cdr3_nt: TGTGCCAGCAGCGTAAGAGGACAGGGAATGGGGGCAGATACGCAGTATTTT; cdr3_aa: CASSVRGQGMGADTQYF
clone_size: NA; d_call: NA; v_call: TRBV19; j_call: TRBJ1-1; cdr3_nt: TGTGCCAGTAGTATCCCCCTAAACCATTACCAAAAGAACACTGAAGCTTTCTTT; cdr3_aa: CASSIPLNHYQKNTEAFF
clone_size: NA; d_call: TRBD1; v_call: TRBV19; j_call: TRBJ1-2; cdr3_nt: TGTGCCAGTAATCCTTCCCCCGGGACAGTCGCTGGCTACACCTTC; cdr3_aa: CASNPSPGTVAGYTF
clone_size: NA; d_call: NA; v_call: TRBV27; j_call: TRBJ2-1; cdr3_nt: TGTGCCAGCAGTCCCAATAGGGGGGGCAGTGAGCAGTTCTTC; cdr3_aa: CASSPNRGGSEQFF
clone_size: NA; d_call: TRBD2; v_call: TRBV28; j_call: TRBJ2-7; cdr3_nt: TGTGCCAGCAGTATCGGGACTAGCCAGTACTTC; cdr3_aa: CASSIGTSQYF
clone_size: NA; d_call: TRBD2; v_call: TRBV27; j_call: TRBJ2-2; cdr3_nt: TGTGCCAGCAGCCTAGGGGGACTAGCGGCCCTCACCGGGGAGCTGTTTTTT; cdr3_aa: CASSLGGLAALTGELFF
clone_size: NA; d_call: TRBD2; v_call: TRBV19; j_call: TRBJ2-4; cdr3_nt: TGTGCCAGTAGTGTCACCGGGACTAGTGGCATTCAGTACTTC; cdr3_aa: CASSVTGTSGIQYF
clone_size: NA; d_call: NA; v_call: TRBV14; j_call: TRBJ2-3; cdr3_nt: TGTGCCAGCAGCCACCTGGGCAGGGGCCTCTCAACAGATACGCAGTATTTT; cdr3_aa: CASSHLGRGLSTDTQYF
clone_size: NA; d_call: NA; v_call: TRBV21-1; j_call: TRBJ2-7; cdr3_nt: TGTGCCAGCAGCAAAGATGGGACTAGCGGATTTTGGGAGCAGTACTTC; cdr3_aa: CASSKDGTSGFWEQYF
clone_size: NA; d_call: TRBD1; v_call: TRBV10-1; j_call: TRBJ1-2; cdr3_nt: TGCGCCAGCAGTGACTCTGACAGGGGGTATGGCTACACCTTC; cdr3_aa: CASSDSDRGYGYTF
clone_size: NA; d_call: NA; v_call: TRBV9; j_call: TRBJ2-1; cdr3_nt: TGTGCCAGCAGCATCGGACAGAACTCCTACAATGAGCAGTTCTTC; cdr3_aa: CASSIGQNSYNEQFF
clone_size: NA; d_call: TRBD1; v_call: TRBV3-1/TRBV3-2; j_call: TRBJ1-2; cdr3_nt: TGTGCCAGCAGCCAACCCGGGACAGCTAACTATGGCTACACCTTC; cdr3_aa: CASSQPGTANYGYTF
clone_size: NA; d_call: TRBD1; v_call: TRBV10-1; j_call: TRBJ1-1; cdr3_nt: TGCGCCAGCAGAGGGGACAGGGCGTCGGACACTGAAGCTTTCTTT; cdr3_aa: CASRGDRASDTEAFF
clone_size: NA; d_call: NA; v_call: TRBV5-1; j_call: TRBJ2-2; cdr3_nt: TGCGCCAGCAGCTTGGCTGGGGGCCTAGGGAACGGGGAGCTGTTTTTT; cdr3_aa: CASSLAGGLGNGELFF
clone_size: once; d_call: TRBD1; v_call: TRBV29-1; j_call: TRBJ2-2; cdr3_nt: TGCAGCGTTGGACAGGGCGTAGGCGGGGAGCTGTTTTTT; cdr3_aa: CSVGQGVGGELFF
clone_size: NA; d_call: TRBD2; v_call: TRBV5-4; j_call: TRBJ2-7; cdr3_nt: TGTGCCAGCAGCTTGGGTCCGACTAGCGGGAGTAACGAGCAGTACTTC; cdr3_aa: CASSLGPTSGSNEQYF
clone_size: NA; d_call: TRBD1; v_call: TRBV7-2; j_call: TRBJ2-2; cdr3_nt: TGTGCCAGCAGTTCCAGGGGGCACCCCGGCACCGGGGAGCTGTTTTTT; cdr3_aa: CASSSRGHPGTGELFF
clone_size: NA; d_call: TRBD2; v_call: TRBV16; j_call: TRBJ2-1; cdr3_nt: TGTGCCAGCAGCCAATCACGGGGGGGTGAAGCTTACAATGAGCAGTTCTTC; cdr3_aa: CASSQSRGGEAYNEQFF
clone_size: NA; d_call: TRBD1; v_call: TRBV28; j_call: TRBJ1-1; cdr3_nt: TGTGCCAGCAGAACATCAGGGGGCTTCTTTGAAGCTTTCTTT; cdr3_aa: CASRTSGGFFEAFF
clone_size: NA; d_call: NA; v_call: TRBV18; j_call: TRBJ1-1; cdr3_nt: TGTGCCAGCTCAGCTACAGGGTTCGCTGAAGCTTTCTTT; cdr3_aa: CASSATGFAEAFF
clone_size: once; d_call: NA; v_call: TRBV6-6; j_call: TRBJ2-1; cdr3_nt: TGTGCCAGCAGTTACTCTGTGCGGACTGCGGATAATGAGCAGTTCTTC; cdr3_aa: CASSYSVRTADNEQFF
clone_size: NA; d_call: NA; v_call: TRBV3-1/TRBV3-2; j_call: TRBJ2-1; cdr3_nt: TGTGCCAGCAGCCAAGCTACCCCCCACAATGAGCAGTTCTTC; cdr3_aa: CASSQATPHNEQFF
clone_size: NA; d_call: NA; v_call: TRBV30; j_call: TRBJ1-1; cdr3_nt: TGTGCCTGGAGCTCAGGGTCGAGGGCTTTCTTT; cdr3_aa: CAWSSGSRAFF
clone_size: many; d_call: NA; v_call: TRBV5-1; j_call: TRBJ1-1; cdr3_nt: TGCGCCAGCAGCTTGGAGGGCTCCGGAAGGGGTGAAGCTTTCTTT; cdr3_aa: CASSLEGSGRGEAFF
clone_size: NA; d_call: TRBD2; v_call: TRBV27; j_call: TRBJ2-2; cdr3_nt: TGTGCCAGCAGAGGGACTAGCGGGACGAACACCGGGGAGCTGTTTTTT; cdr3_aa: CASRGTSGTNTGELFF
clone_size: NA; d_call: TRBD1; v_call: TRBV2; j_call: TRBJ2-7; cdr3_nt: TGTGCCAGCAGGGAGCGGACAGGGGTAGGGGGCGAGCAGTACTTC; cdr3_aa: CASRERTGVGGEQYF
clone_size: NA; d_call: NA; v_call: TRBV4-1; j_call: TRBJ2-7; cdr3_nt: TGCGCCAGCAGCCAACTTCCAGGGCGGCTCGACGAGCAGTACTTC; cdr3_aa: CASSQLPGRLDEQYF